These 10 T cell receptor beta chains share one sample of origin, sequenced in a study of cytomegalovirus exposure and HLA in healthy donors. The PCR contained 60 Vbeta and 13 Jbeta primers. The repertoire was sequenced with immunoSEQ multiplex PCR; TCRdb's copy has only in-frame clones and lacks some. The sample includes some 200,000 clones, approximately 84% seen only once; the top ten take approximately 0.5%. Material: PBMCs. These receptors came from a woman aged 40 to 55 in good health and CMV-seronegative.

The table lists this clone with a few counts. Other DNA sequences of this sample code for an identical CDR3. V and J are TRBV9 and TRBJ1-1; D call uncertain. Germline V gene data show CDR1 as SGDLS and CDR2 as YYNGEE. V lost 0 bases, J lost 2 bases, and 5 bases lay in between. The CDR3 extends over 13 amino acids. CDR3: CASSVGINTEAFF. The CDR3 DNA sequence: TGTGCCAGCAGCGTAGGTATCAACACTGAAGCTTTCTTT.

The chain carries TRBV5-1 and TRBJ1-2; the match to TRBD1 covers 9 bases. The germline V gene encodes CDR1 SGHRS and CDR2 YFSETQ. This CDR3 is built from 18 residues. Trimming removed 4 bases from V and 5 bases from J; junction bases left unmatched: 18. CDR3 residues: CASSPFGDPGQGGYGYTF. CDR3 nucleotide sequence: TGCGCCAGCAGCCCCTTTGGGGATCCGGGACAGGGAGGATATGGCTACACCTTC.

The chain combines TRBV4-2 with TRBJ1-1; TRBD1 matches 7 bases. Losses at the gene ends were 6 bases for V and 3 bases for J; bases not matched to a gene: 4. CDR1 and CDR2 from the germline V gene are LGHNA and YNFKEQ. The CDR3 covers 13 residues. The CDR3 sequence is CASRRTGDTEAFF. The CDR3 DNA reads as TGTGCCAGCAGAAGGACAGGCGACACTGAAGCTTTCTTT.

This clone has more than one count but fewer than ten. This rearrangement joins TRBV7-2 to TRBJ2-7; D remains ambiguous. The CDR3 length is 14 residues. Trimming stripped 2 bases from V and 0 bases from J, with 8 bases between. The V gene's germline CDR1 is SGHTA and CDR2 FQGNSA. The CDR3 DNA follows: TGTGCCAGCAGCTTAATGGCGGCCTCCTACGAGCAGTACTTC. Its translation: CASSLMAASYEQYF.

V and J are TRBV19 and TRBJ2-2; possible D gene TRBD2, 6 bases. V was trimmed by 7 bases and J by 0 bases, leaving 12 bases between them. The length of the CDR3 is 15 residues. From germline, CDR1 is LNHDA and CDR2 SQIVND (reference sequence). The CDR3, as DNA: TGTGCCAGTACCCCCGCGGGGACGAACACCGGGGAGCTGTTTTTT. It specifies CASTPAGTNTGELFF.

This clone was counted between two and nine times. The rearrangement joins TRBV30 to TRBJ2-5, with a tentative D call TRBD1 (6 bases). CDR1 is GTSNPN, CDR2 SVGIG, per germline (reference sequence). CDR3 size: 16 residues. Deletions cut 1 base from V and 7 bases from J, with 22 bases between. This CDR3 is CAWSADFTGLGGTQYF. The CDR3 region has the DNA TGTGCCTGGAGTGCCGATTTCACAGGGTTAGGGGGGACCCAGTACTTC.

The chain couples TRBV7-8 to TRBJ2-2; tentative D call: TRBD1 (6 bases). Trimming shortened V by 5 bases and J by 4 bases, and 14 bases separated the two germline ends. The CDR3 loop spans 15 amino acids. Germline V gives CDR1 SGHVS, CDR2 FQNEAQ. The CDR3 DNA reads TGTGCCAGCAGCATCGGGGACACCTTCACCGGGGAGCTGTTTTTT. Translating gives CASSIGDTFTGELFF. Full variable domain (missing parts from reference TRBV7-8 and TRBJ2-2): GAGVSQSPRYKVAKRGQDVALRCDPISGHVSLFWYQQALGQGPEFLTYFQNEAQLDKSGLPSDRFFAERPEGSVSTLKIQRTQQEDSAVYLCASSIGDTFTGELFFGEGSRLTVL.

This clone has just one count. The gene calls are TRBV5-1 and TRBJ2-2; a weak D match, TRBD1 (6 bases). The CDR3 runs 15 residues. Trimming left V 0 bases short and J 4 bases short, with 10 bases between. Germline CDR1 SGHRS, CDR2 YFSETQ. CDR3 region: CASSLVQGSTGELFF. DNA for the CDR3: TGCGCCAGCAGCTTGGTGCAGGGGTCCACCGGGGAGCTGTTTTTT.

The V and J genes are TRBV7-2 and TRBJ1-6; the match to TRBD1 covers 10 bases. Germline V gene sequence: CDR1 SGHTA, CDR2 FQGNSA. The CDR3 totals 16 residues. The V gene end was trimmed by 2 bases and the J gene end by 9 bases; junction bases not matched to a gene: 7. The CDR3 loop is CASSLTPGQGFSPLHF. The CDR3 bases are TGTGCCAGCAGCTTAACCCCGGGACAGGGGTTTTCACCCCTCCACTTT.

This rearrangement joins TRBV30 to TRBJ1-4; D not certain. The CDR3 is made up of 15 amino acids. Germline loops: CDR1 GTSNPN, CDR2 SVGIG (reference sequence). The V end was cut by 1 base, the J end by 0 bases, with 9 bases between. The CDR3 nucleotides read TGTGCCTGGAGTGACAACCCTGCAACTAATGAAAAACTGTTTTTT. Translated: CAWSDNPATNEKLFF.